The clone carrying this T cell receptor (beta chain) has only one observation. The same CDR3 also results from other DNA sequences found in this sample. The data stem from a study of T cell responses to AZD1222 COVID-19 vaccine. Profiled with immunoSEQ multiplex PCR; TCRdb holds only in-frame clones, not every one. The sample lists 150,000 to 200,000 clones, around 94% seen once, with more than 0.8% in the top ten. The V gene's germline CDR1 is ENHRY and CDR2 SYGVKD. Trimming at V came to 4 bases and at J to 1 base, leaving 0 bases not matched to a gene. This CDR3 region has 14 residues. The specimen comprised peripheral blood, sampled on day 0 of AZD1222 vaccination. J is TRBJ1-1 and V is TRBV10-3, with 10 bases aligning to TRBD1. The sequence was collected from an adult in good health. The CDR3: CAISGTGGNTEAFF. The CDR3 bases are TGTGCCATCAGTGGGACAGGGGGGAACACTGAAGCTTTCTTT.